This record looks at one T cell receptor (beta chain) sequence and its context. One end of the junction fails to match germline, which may point to a read error. This sample is part of a study of blood T cells in healthy people across ages. The donors, all healthy, were Caucasians living in Russia, aged roughly 6 to 100. Germline CDR1 is SEHNR and CDR2 is FQNEAQ (reference sequence). The CDR3 has 16 amino acids. The use of a sample-barcoded 5' primer and a J-beta primer mix characterized a second PCR of roughly 6 to 11 cycles. TCRdb processed the 5' RACE reads anew with MiXCR; each CDR3 protein has one entry. The table lists about 570,000 distinct CDR3 sequences, about 26% of them singletons, with approximately 18% in the top ten.

The TCR was taken from a woman in her 70s in good health. The chain combines TRBV7-9 with TRBJ2-1; D unclear. What was sequenced was blood. The CDR3 coding sequence is TGTGCCAGCAGCTCCCCTATGGCTAGGACCTACAGTGAGCAGTTCTTC. It translates to CASSSPMARTYSEQFF.